Below are 28 T cell receptor beta chains sequenced from a single sample in a study of cytomegalovirus exposure and HLA in healthy donors. PCR used 60 Vbeta primers and 13 Jbeta primers. Clones were sequenced by immunoSEQ multiplex PCR, and TCRdb holds only the in-frame ones, with some missing. This sample's clone table lists approximately 150,000 clones. Input material: PBMCs. Source of these receptors: a woman aged 45-59 years in good health and CMV-seronegative.

The chain links TRBV10-3 to TRBJ1-1, with D perhaps TRBD1 (5 bases). The CDR3 sequence is 13 residues long. The germline V and J ends were trimmed by 5 bases and 10 bases, with 17 bases remaining between them. Germline values: CDR1 ENHRY, CDR2 SYGVKD. The CDR3 bases are TGTGCCATCAGTCCCGTTGACAGCCCCGGAGCTTTCTTT. Translation gives CAISPVDSPGAFF.

This rearrangement joins TRBV5-1 to TRBJ1-1; no reliable D call. The V and J ends lost 2 bases and 2 bases respectively, with 7 bases between them. The CDR3 has 13 residues. Germline lookup yields CDR1 SGHRS and CDR2 YFSETQ. This CDR3 is CASSFSPNTEAFF. CDR3 bases: TGCGCCAGCAGCTTTAGCCCCAACACTGAAGCTTTCTTT.

CDR3 coding DNA: TGTGCCAGCAGTTCACTTTACAGGGGCGCTGGGGCCAACGTCCTGACTTTC. Its protein product is CASSSLYRGAGANVLTF. J is TRBJ2-6 and V is TRBV27; 7 bases agree with TRBD1. CDR1 and CDR2 (germline): MNHEY, SMNVEV (reference sequence). The CDR3 loop spans 17 amino acids. Trimming took 4 bases from V and 2 from J; bases not matched to a gene: 8.

The chain carries TRBV4-2 and TRBJ1-3; D remains ambiguous. This CDR3 is 16 amino acids long. The germline CDR1 and CDR2 sequences are LGHNA and YNFKEQ. Trimming stripped 1 base from V and 0 bases from J, with 10 bases between. CDR3 nucleotides: TGTGCCAGCAGCCAAGCGAGGATCTCCTCTGGAAACACCATATATTTT. Amino acids: CASSQARISSGNTIYF.

The chain joins TRBV5-4 to TRBJ2-7; 9 nucleotides align to TRBD1. This CDR3 is 16 amino acids long. Germline V gene lookup returns CDR1 SGHNT and CDR2 YYREEE (reference sequence). Trimming removed 3 bases from V and 5 bases from J; junction bases left unmatched: 12. This chain's CDR3 is CASSSPPGDRANEQYF. CDR3 nucleotides: TGTGCCAGCAGCTCCCCCCCCGGGGACAGGGCGAACGAGCAGTACTTC.

The chain is built from TRBV5-1 and TRBJ2-5; possibly TRBD2 for D (5 bases). V dropped 4 bases and J dropped 3 bases, with 13 bases sitting between them. Germline CDR1 and CDR2: SGHRS and YFSETQ. The CDR3 spans 14 residues. CDR3 region: CASSIPSGEETQYF. The DNA of the CDR3 is TGCGCCAGCAGCATTCCGAGCGGAGAAGAGACCCAGTACTTC.

This sequence joins TRBV28 and TRBJ1-2, with D unresolved. This CDR3 region has 14 residues. Germline CDR1 MDHEN, CDR2 SYDVKM. V lost 7 bases and J lost 0, with 12 bases in between. The CDR3 DNA sequence: TGTGCCAGCACCCGACGGGATGCTAACTATGGCTACACCTTC. Protein: CASTRRDANYGYTF.

CDR3 sequence (DNA): TGCGCCAGCAGCCACAACAGGGCAGGGGACTACGAGCAGTACTTC. Residues: CASSHNRAGDYEQYF. J is TRBJ2-7 and V is TRBV4-1, with a possible D match to TRBD1 (6 bases). CDR1 is MGHRA, CDR2 YSYEKL, per germline. The CDR3 spans 15 residues. V was pared by 3 bases and J by 3 bases, with 15 bases between.

The chain combines TRBV12-5 with TRBJ2-7, with D possibly TRBD2 on 5 matching bases. CDR1 is LGHNT, CDR2 FRNRAP, per germline. This CDR3 region has 15 residues. This CDR3 reads CAPVGDSGVSYEQYF. The CDR3 nucleotides read TGTGCCCCCGTCGGGGATAGTGGGGTTTCCTACGAGCAGTACTTC.

The chain uses TRBV5-4 and TRBJ2-1, with a possible D match to TRBD1 (5 bases). Germline values: CDR1 SGHNT, CDR2 YYREEE (reference sequence). Between the trimmed V and J ends, which lost 6 bases and 7 bases, there was a span of 8 bases. CDR3 length: 11 residues. CDR3 DNA sequence: TGTGCCAGCACCCGACAGAATGAGCAGTTCTTC. It codes for CASTRQNEQFF.

The CDR3 protein is CAWSAGQGWTEAFF. In DNA, the CDR3 is TGTGCCTGGAGTGCGGGACAGGGTTGGACTGAAGCTTTCTTT. The V and J genes are TRBV30 and TRBJ1-1, with 9 bases identical to TRBD1. The length of the CDR3 is 14 residues. The V segment lost 1 base and the J segment 5 bases; nucleotides outside the gene matches: 5. Germline V lookup: CDR1 GTSNPN, CDR2 SVGIG (reference sequence).

The chain recombines TRBV4-2 with TRBJ1-1; possible D gene TRBD1, 6 bases. Germline CDR1 LGHNA, CDR2 YNFKEQ. The CDR3 spans 16 residues. Deletions cut 0 bases from V and 1 base from J, with 12 bases between. CDR3 sequence (DNA): TGTGCCAGCAGCCAAGATCTGGGAGGGGGGAACACTGAAGCTTTCTTT. Translated, it gives CASSQDLGGGNTEAFF.

V usage is TRBV11-2 and J usage is TRBJ1-3, with TRBD1 identical over 9 bases. Per the germline V gene, CDR1 is SGHAT and CDR2 is FQNNGV. The trim removed 5 bases at V and 8 bases at J, leaving 13 bases unmatched. This CDR3 is built from 16 residues. DNA of the CDR3: TGTGCCAGCAGCAACCAACAGGGACAGGGAGGCGACACCATATATTTT. Translating gives CASSNQQGQGGDTIYF.

This sequence joins TRBV5-1 and TRBJ2-1; 7 bases are a match to TRBD1. Germline trimming cut 6 bases from V and 10 bases from J; bases unmatched to any gene: 13. The CDR3 extends over 14 amino acids. Germline V gives CDR1 SGHRS, CDR2 YFSETQ. The CDR3 DNA reads TGCGCCAGCAAGTCGAGGGGGCAGGTTTGGGAGCAGTTCTTC. Protein sequence: CASKSRGQVWEQFF. The entire variable domain, with the rest obtained from reference TRBV5-1 and TRBJ2-1, is as follows: KAGVTQTPRYLIKTRGQQVTLSCSPISGHRSVSWYQQTPGQGLQFLFEYFSETQRNKGNFPGRFSGRQFSNSRSEMNVSTLELGDSALYLCASKSRGQVWEQFFGPGTRLTVL.

The gene calls are TRBV5-4 and TRBJ2-3, with 15 bases matching TRBD2. V was pared by 5 bases and J by 13 bases, with 2 bases of the junction left unmatched. The CDR3 contains 12 residues. Germline CDR1 SGHNT, CDR2 YYREEE (reference sequence). In DNA form, the CDR3 reads TGTGCCAGCAGAGGACTAGCGGGGGGGGAGTATTTT. Translation gives CASRGLAGGEYF. Full variable domain (outside the CDR3, taken from reference TRBV5-4 and TRBJ2-3): ETGVTQSPTHLIKTRGQQVTLRCSSQSGHNTVSWYQQALGQGPQFIFQYYREEENGRGNFPPRFSGLQFPNYSSELNVNALELDDSALYLCASRGLAGGEYFGPGTRLTVL.

The chain has TRBV20-1 and TRBJ2-7; D ambiguous. CDR1 and CDR2 (germline): DFQATT, SNEGSKA (reference sequence). The CDR3 is made up of 11 amino acids. V dropped 0 bases and J dropped 4 bases, with 4 bases sitting between them. The CDR3 protein is CSAREEYEQYF. The CDR3 DNA reads TGCAGTGCTAGAGAGGAGTACGAGCAGTACTTC.

The gene calls are TRBV28 and TRBJ2-7; perhaps TRBD1 as D (5 bases). Germline-derived CDR1 and CDR2 are MDHEN and SYDVKM. This CDR3 comprises 14 residues. Trimming shortened V by 5 bases and J by 1 base, and 12 bases separated the two germline ends. This CDR3 is CASSHAAGSYEQYF. CDR3 bases: TGTGCCAGCAGTCATGCGGCAGGGTCCTACGAGCAGTACTTC.

The chain carries TRBV9 and TRBJ1-1, with a weak D call TRBD1 (5 bases). V was shortened by 4 bases and J by 1 base, with 8 bases between the two germline ends. The CDR3 consists of 13 residues. The V gene's germline CDR1 is SGDLS and CDR2 YYNGEE. The CDR3 here is CASSLTANTEAFF. The DNA of the CDR3 is TGTGCCAGCAGCCTGACAGCGAACACTGAAGCTTTCTTT.

DNA of the CDR3: TGTGCCAGCTCTCCTTCTGCGCCGGGACTCCACCAAGAGACCCAGTACTTC. Protein product: CASSPSAPGLHQETQYF. This rearrangement joins TRBV18 to TRBJ2-5, with a tentative D call TRBD2 (6 bases). The CDR3 loop spans 17 amino acids. CDR1 and CDR2 (germline): KGHSH, LQKENI. Trimming stripped 6 bases from V and 0 bases from J, with 20 bases between.

V and J are TRBV9 and TRBJ2-5; possible D gene TRBD1, 5 bases. CDR1 is SGDLS, CDR2 YYNGEE, per germline. V was cut by 2 bases and J by 2 bases, with 7 bases left in between. CDR3 size: 13 residues. The CDR3, as DNA: TGTGCCAGCAGCGTGGGGCCTCAAGAGACCCAGTACTTC. Translation gives CASSVGPQETQYF.

The chain employs TRBV6-6 and TRBJ2-7, with TRBD2 matching 8 bases. Germline V gene data show CDR1 as MNHNY and CDR2 as SVGAGI (reference sequence). CDR3 length: 15 amino acids. Trimming took 0 bases from V and 5 from J; bases not matched to a gene: 6. CDR3 nucleotides: TGTGCCAGCAGTTACTCGGTTTCGGGAGGGGACGAGCAGTACTTC. Amino acid sequence: CASSYSVSGGDEQYF.

This chain connects TRBV6-1 to TRBJ2-5; 12 nucleotides match TRBD2. The trim removed 8 bases at V and 7 bases at J, leaving 11 bases unmatched. This CDR3 has 15 amino acids. Germline-derived CDR1 and CDR2 are MNHNS and SASEGT. The CDR3, as DNA: TGTGCCAGCGCACCGGGACTAGCGGGTTCGGGGACCCAGTACTTC. It is translated as CASAPGLAGSGTQYF.

This sequence joins TRBV6-1 and TRBJ2-7; 9 bases match TRBD2. Germline V gene lookup returns CDR1 MNHNS and CDR2 SASEGT. The length of the CDR3 is 16 residues. The V segment lost 0 bases and the J segment 3 bases; nucleotides outside the gene matches: 6. The chain's CDR3 is CASSEAISGSNYEQYF. Written as DNA, the CDR3 is TGTGCCAGCAGTGAAGCAATTAGCGGGAGTAACTACGAGCAGTACTTC.

The chain employs TRBV28 and TRBJ2-3; a possible D gene is TRBD1 (5 bases). Germline V gene data show CDR1 as MDHEN and CDR2 as SYDVKM. Trimming removed 6 bases from V and 0 bases from J, with 16 bases in between. The CDR3 contains 16 residues. DNA for the CDR3: TGTGCCAGCAGCCCCACAGGACCCCCCAGCACAGATACGCAGTATTTT. This encodes CASSPTGPPSTDTQYF.

This chain links TRBV4-3 with TRBJ2-2, with 13 bases matching TRBD2. The germline V gene encodes CDR1 LGHNA and CDR2 YSLEER. Unmatched junction bases numbered 4, after V lost 2 bases and J lost 10 bases. The CDR3 totals 15 residues. This CDR3 reads CASSQWTSGSEELFF. CDR3 in DNA: TGCGCCAGCAGCCAATGGACTAGCGGGAGTGAGGAGCTGTTTTTT.

V and J are TRBV2 and TRBJ2-7; 10 bases agree with TRBD1. From germline, CDR1 is SNHLY and CDR2 FYNNEI. CDR3 length: 15 residues. V shed 2 bases and J 5 bases; nucleotides not matched to a gene: 6. This CDR3 reads CASSERTGGGNEQYF. The CDR3 DNA is TGTGCCAGCAGTGAACGGACAGGGGGAGGAAACGAGCAGTACTTC.

This chain links TRBV27 with TRBJ2-1; D is perhaps TRBD1 (7 bases). Germline V gene lookup returns CDR1 MNHEY and CDR2 SMNVEV (reference sequence). The V gene lost 3 bases and the J gene lost 3 bases, with 12 bases spanning the gap. This CDR3 comprises 15 residues. The CDR3 DNA reads as TGTGCCAGCAGTTTGGCAGGGGGGTACTACAATGAGCAGTTCTTC. Encoded protein: CASSLAGGYYNEQFF.

The genes are TRBV28 and TRBJ1-2, with D maybe TRBD1 (6 bases). The CDR3 sequence is 15 residues long. The V and J ends lost 2 bases and 6 bases respectively, with 16 bases between them. The V gene's germline CDR1 is MDHEN and CDR2 SYDVKM. CDR3 nucleotides: TGTGCCAGCAGTTTAGAGGACAGAGCTATTGATGGCTACACCTTC. Its translation: CASSLEDRAIDGYTF.